Included here is one T cell receptor beta chain sequence, with context. This clonotype was recorded at least ten times. No cognate antigen has been identified for it. No much larger clone exists at a distance of one base, and base qualities are not known. Relative to germline, V is 7 bases shorter and J is 3 bases shorter, with 16 bases between their ends. Reading from cysteine to phenylalanine, the CDR3 counts 15 amino acids. CDR3 DNA only is kept here, 45 bases in frame from base 1. Looking up the germline V gene yields CDR1 SNHLY and CDR2 FYNNEI. Hyperthyroidism patients were newly diagnosed, with disease duration under 2 months, and aged 18 to 65 years. Patients with uncontrolled infections, other autoimmune diseases, pregnancy or lactation were excluded. Clinical symptoms, serum thyroxine and TRAb, thyroid ultrasound, and orbital computed tomography formed the basis for the diagnoses. For progressor patients, blood was drawn at the first diagnosis of hyperthyroidism, before any ophthalmopathy symptoms had appeared. PBMCs were separated from roughly 9.3 ml of fresh peripheral blood using Ficoll-Paque density gradient centrifugation. Progressor patients were first diagnosed with Graves' hyperthyroidism and then developed ophthalmopathy during follow-up. Total RNA was extracted with Trizol reagent, and quality was checked on an Agilent 2100 Bioanalyzer.

The sample is drawn from a study of T cells in Graves' hyperthyroidism and ophthalmopathy (dated by TCRdb to the late 2010s). Looking at the study overall: Peripheral blood samples were taken at initial diagnosis, before any treatment was given. The 80 to 100 discovery patients were randomly divided into training and test sets at a 7:3 ratio. TCR V-J signatures able to tell the groups apart were searched for in a discovery cohort of around 95 patients, of whom approximately 40 had Graves' ophthalmopathy and roughly 59 had stable Graves' hyperthyroidism. An independent validation cohort of around 19 hyperthyroidism patients and more than 15 patients who later progressed to ophthalmopathy tested prospective prediction of ophthalmopathy. The paper describes TCR Vbeta CDR3 sequencing of around 130 peripheral blood samples, made up of roughly 40 ophthalmopathy patients, some 80 hyperthyroidism patients and 17 progressor patients. The study also compared thyroid tissue and blood T-cell repertoires from about 6 Graves' hyperthyroidism patients. After blood sampling, hyperthyroidism patients were treated with methimazole at a starting dose of 30 mg daily, and ophthalmopathy patients were treated with high-dose intravenous methylprednisolone.

Amplification of TCR beta CDR3 regions was carried out from RNA transcripts. For the first round of RT-PCR on the TCR CDR3, the HTBI primer set was used together with the Qiagen OneStep RT-PCR kit. Libraries were constructed in a second round of multiplex PCR, after which size selection and purification were carried out. The libraries were sequenced on an Illumina HiSeq2000 using paired-end 100 bp reads. Per the source publication's procedure: Raw data were processed with SOAPnuke, discarding reads with adapters, uncalled bases, mean Phred below 15, or no exact constant-primer or identifier match. COPE v1.2.5 was used to merge the high-quality paired reads, and each unique nucleotide sequence was defined as a clonotype. MiTCR v1.1 was used to align the clonotypes against IMGT TRBV, TRBD and TRBJ reference segments. Only V-J combinations with frequency above 0.0001, covering about 99% of repertoires, were analysed. The TCS score was defined as the ratio of F50 (clonal expansion) to E x V (chaos), calculated using BLOSUM62-based TCRdist between CDR3 peptides within each V-J. Welch's t-statistics and random forest reduced 500 to 650 V-J features to 10 to 15, which were used in a naive Bayes classifier (R e1071). TCRdb applied fastp at Q25 and MiXCR to the public reads, then kept only in-frame beta chains. Under each unique CDR3 protein, matching rows form one entry showing the most common genes and DNA. The V and J calls and clone size come from TCRdb's table, not from the authors' own analysis. The table for this sample lists 600,000 to 850,000 distinct CDR3 sequences; 15% to 20% of them were counted only once. The ten largest clones add up to 16% of the sample.

General conclusions and limits of the study: During validation, the model predicted progression to ophthalmopathy a median of approximately six months ahead of onset, with approximately 71% sensitivity and under 85% specificity. No statistical method was used to set the sample size in advance, and investigators knew the group allocation. Ophthalmopathy was separated from stable hyperthyroidism by a 13 V-J signature model, with over 85% sensitivity and 81% to 82% specificity obtained in cross-validation and 80%/75% obtained in testing. Blood samples also contained most of the expanded thyroid clonotypes (frequency above 0.001), which suggests that blood repertoires may reflect thyroid immune responses.

Sequenced input: blood. The TCR was taken from a woman between 50 and 59 years old with Graves' hyperthyroidism that later progressed to Graves' ophthalmopathy. The V and J genes are TRBV2 and TRBJ1-5; the D gene is unclear. The DNA is as follows: TGTGCCAGCACCCCGGAGGACGGTCTCAATCAGCCCCAGCATTTT. Its amino acids are CASTPEDGLNQPQHF. The CDR3, completed at both ends by the reference TRBV2 and TRBJ1-5 genes, gives the full variable domain EPEVTQTPSHQVTQMGQEVILRCVPISNHLYFYWYRQILGQKVEFLVSFYNNEISEKSEIFDDQFSVERPDGSNFTLKIRSTKLEDSAMYFCASTPEDGLNQPQHFGDGTRLSIL.